The subject of this entry is one T cell receptor beta chain. Its antigen is not known. The data are from a study of PD-1 blockade in classical Hodgkin lymphoma. Points from the study as a whole: Newly diagnosed patients had diversity similar to the baseline diversity of complete responders. The study reported lower baseline TCR diversity in newly diagnosed patients than in healthy donors. With CD4+ cells, TCR diversity rose significantly by C4D1, but not with CD8+ cells.

All patients experienced relapse after autologous stem cell transplantation, and brentuximab vedotin exposure was variable. Classifying best responses yielded complete response, partial response or progressive disease. Clones were sequenced by immunoSEQ multiplex PCR, and TCRdb holds only the in-frame ones, with some missing. The sample contains tens of thousands of clones, 85% to 90% of which appear only once. The sequencing used peripheral blood mononuclear cells (PBMCs), collected at baseline. This TCR derives from a human donor with classical Hodgkin lymphoma.

The DNA of the CDR3 is TGTGCCAGCACTTTCCAAGGCGGGGGGGATGAGCAGTTCTTC. It translates to CASTFQGGGDEQFF. The chain has TRBV6-1 and TRBJ2-1; 9 bases fit TRBD2. Per germline, CDR1 MNHNS and CDR2 SASEGT. CDR3 length: 14 amino acids. V dropped 7 bases and J dropped 8; count of bases not matched to a gene: 9.